Reported below is one TCR beta chain. The entry originates in a study of blood T cell repertoires in COVID-19. Study summary: Researchers got acute and convalescent COVID-19 samples from the United States, Italy and Spain. From T cells, B-cell-depleted T cells, or PBMCs came the material, which was cDNA or gDNA.

Original analysis: Reference gene primer amplification yielded estimated nucleated cell counts. The assay was immunoSEQ multiplex PCR, and TCRdb's table has in-frame clones only and misses some. V and J calls and clone size are copied from that table; D and trimming were computed from the DNA. The sample carries roughly 200,000 clones, 85% recorded once. The J segment lost 0 bases and the V segment lost 0 bases, leaving 3 bases of the junction unmatched. The CDR3 spans 15 residues. Per germline, CDR1 SGHNT and CDR2 YYREEE (reference sequence). The study drew participants aged about 18 to 89 years from 24 US areas.

The receptor was derived from a man in his forties who had recovered from COVID-19. Sequencing input: PBMCs or T cells enriched from blood (not recorded which). The rearrangement links TRBV5-4 to TRBJ2-7, with 7 bases identical to TRBD1. The CDR3 sequence: CASSLVQGSSYEQYF. CDR3 nucleotides: TGTGCCAGCAGCTTGGTACAGGGGTCCTCCTACGAGCAGTACTTC.